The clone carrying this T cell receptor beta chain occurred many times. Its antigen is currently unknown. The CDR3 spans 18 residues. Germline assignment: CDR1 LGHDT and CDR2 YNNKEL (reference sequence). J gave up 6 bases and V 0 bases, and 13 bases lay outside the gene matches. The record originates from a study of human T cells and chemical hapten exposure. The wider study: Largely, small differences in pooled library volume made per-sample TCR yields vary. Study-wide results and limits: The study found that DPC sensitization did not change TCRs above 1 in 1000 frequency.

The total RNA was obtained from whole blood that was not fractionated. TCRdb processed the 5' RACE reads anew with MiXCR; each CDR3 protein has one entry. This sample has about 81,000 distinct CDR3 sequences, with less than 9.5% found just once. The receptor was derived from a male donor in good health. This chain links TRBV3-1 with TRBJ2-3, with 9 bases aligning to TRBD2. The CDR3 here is CASSQESGGGGRKDTQYF. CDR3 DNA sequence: TGTGCCAGCAGCCAAGAAAGTGGCGGGGGGGGCCGAAAGGATACGCAGTATTTT.